A single sample gave rise to the 18 T cell receptor beta chains below, sequenced in a study of cytomegalovirus exposure and HLA in healthy donors. Primers included in the PCR were 60 Vbeta and 13 Jbeta primers. Sequenced by immunoSEQ multiplex PCR; TCRdb stores in-frame clones only, minus some. The profile shows hundreds of thousands of clones, more than 65% of them singletons. The source material was PBMCs. These receptor sequences come from a man aged 18 to 29 in good health and CMV-seronegative.

The chain links TRBV19 to TRBJ2-7, with a weak D call TRBD1 (6 bases). V was trimmed by 5 bases and J by 3 bases, leaving 14 bases between them. CDR3 length: 14 residues. The germline V gene encodes CDR1 LNHDA and CDR2 SQIVND (reference sequence). CDR3 loop: CASSSPGANYEQYF. The CDR3 DNA follows: TGTGCCAGTAGTTCCCCAGGGGCGAACTACGAGCAGTACTTC.

The chain recombines TRBV5-6 with TRBJ2-1; the D gene is possibly TRBD1 (6 bases). CDR1 is SGHDT and CDR2 is YYEEEE in the germline V gene. Trimming took 5 bases from V and 4 from J, leaving 19 bases between them. The CDR3 length is 16 residues. The CDR3 nucleotides read TGTGCCAGCAGACGGAGGCAGGGACACGGTTACAATGAGCAGTTCTTC. This encodes CASRRRQGHGYNEQFF.

V and J are TRBV2 and TRBJ2-2; D is possibly TRBD1 (5 bases). The CDR3 spans 15 residues. Trimming removed 2 bases at V and 5 bases at J, with 12 bases between. Germline CDR1 and CDR2: SNHLY and FYNNEI. CDR3 bases: TGTGCCAGCAGTGAAACAGGCTCCTCTACCGGGGAGCTGTTTTTT. Translating gives CASSETGSSTGELFF.

This chain connects TRBV10-2 to TRBJ2-7; D is uncertain. This CDR3 contains 11 residues. Germline V gene lookup returns CDR1 WSHSY and CDR2 SAAADI. Trimming left V 6 bases short and J 5 bases short, with 8 bases between. The CDR3 is CASRRWDEQYF. The CDR3, as DNA: TGCGCCAGCAGGCGGTGGGACGAGCAGTACTTC.

This clone showed up just a few times. The V and J genes are TRBV6-1 and TRBJ2-5; 7 positions match TRBD1. This CDR3 spans 16 amino acids. Germline CDR1 reads MNHNS; CDR2 reads SASEGT. V dropped 4 bases and J dropped 5; count of bases not matched to a gene: 13. Here the CDR3 reads CASSVGRGILGETQYF. As DNA, the CDR3 is TGTGCCAGCAGTGTGGGCAGGGGGATCTTAGGGGAGACCCAGTACTTC.

CDR3 coding DNA: TGTGCCAGCAGTTTAGAAACACCTTACAAGCCCCAGCATTTT. Translating gives CASSLETPYKPQHF. The chain has TRBV28 and TRBJ1-5; no firm D call. The CDR3 spans 14 residues. Trimming stripped 2 bases from V and 8 bases from J, with 13 bases between. The germline V gene encodes CDR1 MDHEN and CDR2 SYDVKM.

The V and J genes are TRBV6-1 and TRBJ2-7, with D uncertain. Germline V gene lookup returns CDR1 MNHNS and CDR2 SASEGT. This CDR3 is built from 13 residues. Trimming took 4 bases from V and 2 from J, leaving 9 bases between them. The CDR3: CASSGLGAYEQYF. Written as DNA, the CDR3 is TGTGCCAGCAGTGGGCTAGGAGCCTACGAGCAGTACTTC.

The sample holds one count of this clone. This chain uses TRBV28 with TRBJ2-3; D uncertain. The CDR3 covers 14 residues. V lost 4 bases and J lost 0, with 8 bases in between. Germline CDR1 is MDHEN and CDR2 is SYDVKM. CDR3 coding DNA: TGTGCCAGCAGTTCGTCCCGGAGCACAGATACGCAGTATTTT. Encoded protein: CASSSSRSTDTQYF.

This clone was seen just once. The rearrangement joins TRBV27 to TRBJ2-3; D is ambiguous. V lost 3 bases and J 0 bases, leaving 4 bases between the germline ends. The V gene's germline CDR1 is MNHEY and CDR2 SMNVEV (reference sequence). This CDR3 is 13 amino acids long. The CDR3 loop is CASSLGSTDTQYF. The DNA of the CDR3 is TGTGCCAGCAGTTTGGGCAGCACAGATACGCAGTATTTT.

The chain recombines TRBV6-6 with TRBJ1-1; TRBD1 might be the D (5 bases). In germline, CDR1 is MNHNY, CDR2 SVGAGI (reference sequence). V lost 2 bases and J 1 base, leaving 14 bases between the germline ends. The CDR3 runs 16 residues. The CDR3 loop is CASSYGEAGGNTEAFF. CDR3 sequence (DNA): TGTGCCAGCAGTTACGGGGAGGCCGGGGGGAACACTGAAGCTTTCTTT.

The chain recombines TRBV9 with TRBJ2-1, with 9 bases matching TRBD1. Unmatched junction bases numbered 6, after V lost 3 bases and J lost 5 bases. CDR1 and CDR2 from the germline V gene are SGDLS and YYNGEE. This CDR3 is built from 15 residues. The CDR3 DNA sequence: TGTGCCAGCAGCGAGAGGGACAGGGAGAACAATGAGCAGTTCTTC. As protein: CASSERDRENNEQFF.

The V call is TRBV7-2, the J call TRBJ2-7, with 8 bases matching TRBD2. V shed 4 bases and J 3 bases; nucleotides not matched to a gene: 14. The CDR3 sequence is 17 residues long. The germline CDR1 and CDR2 sequences are SGHTA and FQGNSA. CDR3: CASSSDIWSGRIYEQYF. In DNA form, the CDR3 reads TGTGCCAGCAGCTCCGACATTTGGAGCGGGAGAATCTACGAGCAGTACTTC. Full variable domain (missing parts from reference TRBV7-2 and TRBJ2-7): GAGVSQSPSNKVTEKGKDVELRCDPISGHTALYWYRQSLGQGLEFLIYFQGNSAPDKSGLPSDRFSAERTGGSVSTLTIQRTQQEDSAVYLCASSSDIWSGRIYEQYFGPGTRLTVT.

The CDR3: CASSEGAGISYNEQFF. CDR3 bases: TGTGCCAGCAGTGAAGGGGCGGGGATCTCCTACAATGAGCAGTTCTTC. This chain connects TRBV6-1 to TRBJ2-1; weak D call: TRBD2 (6 bases). The V end lost 1 base, the J end lost 0 bases, and 10 bases lay between the germline ends. CDR3 length: 16 residues. The germline CDR1 and CDR2 sequences are MNHNS and SASEGT.

V is TRBV6-6 and J is TRBJ1-2; D is ambiguous. V was trimmed by 0 bases and J by 5 bases, leaving 7 bases between them. Germline-derived CDR1 and CDR2 are MNHNY and SVGAGI (reference sequence). There are 13 residues in the CDR3. The CDR3 coding sequence is TGTGCCAGCAGTTACTCGGAGCTTTATGGCTACACCTTC. Translation: CASSYSELYGYTF.

This chain links TRBV7-6 with TRBJ2-5; D not certain. CDR1 and CDR2 from the germline V gene are SGHVS and FNYEAQ. Deletions cut 1 base from V and 0 bases from J, with 6 bases between. This CDR3 has 14 amino acids. The CDR3: CASSLGRNQETQYF. CDR3 nucleotide sequence: TGTGCCAGCAGCTTAGGGAGAAACCAAGAGACCCAGTACTTC.

This rearrangement joins TRBV11-2 to TRBJ2-7, with 11 bases aligning to TRBD1. J lost 4 bases, V lost 4 bases, and 12 bases had no gene match. Looked up from germline, CDR1 is SGHAT and CDR2 is FQNNGV. The CDR3 has 17 residues. The CDR3 sequence is CASSSRDRGWALYEQYF. The CDR3 nucleotides are TGTGCCAGCAGCTCCCGGGACAGGGGGTGGGCCTTATACGAGCAGTACTTC. The whole variable domain, remainder taken from reference TRBV11-2 and TRBJ2-7, is EAGVAQSPRYKIIEKRQSVAFWCNPISGHATLYWYQQILGQGPKLLIQFQNNGVVDDSQLPKDRFSAERLKGVDSTLKIQPAKLEDSAVYLCASSSRDRGWALYEQYFGPGTRLTVT.

The J gene is TRBJ1-2, the V gene TRBV28, with D perhaps TRBD1 (6 bases). This CDR3 spans 14 amino acids. Trimming took off 3 bases at V and 4 bases at J, with 12 bases between the two ends. Germline V gene data show CDR1 as MDHEN and CDR2 as SYDVKM. The chain's CDR3 is CASSLGHAVYGYTF. DNA of the CDR3: TGTGCCAGCAGTTTGGGACACGCCGTCTATGGCTACACCTTC.

The J gene is TRBJ2-7, the V gene TRBV6-5, with 8 positions matching TRBD1. V shed 3 bases, J shed 7 bases, and the junction held 11 bases outside the gene matches. Looked up from germline, CDR1 is MNHEY and CDR2 is SVGAGI. This CDR3 region has 15 residues. The CDR3 DNA follows: TGTGCCAGCAGTTATCGTTCGACAGGGGACGGAGAGCAGTACTTC. This translates into CASSYRSTGDGEQYF.